Listed here are 23 T cell receptor beta chains from one sample, sequenced in a study of blood T cell repertoires in COVID-19 (TCRdb year 2020). Receptor libraries were prepared by the immunoSEQ multiplex PCR assay. What TCRdb holds here is the immuneACCESS table cut down to in-frame rearrangements. Part of the clones is not present; checked against another copy, under half of the missing clones reflect an unresolved V gene, and the others are unexplained. The sample data list 95,000 to 150,000 clones, and 88% of these were observed just once. Clones ranked in the top ten supply about 0.9% of the sample. The sequenced sample consisted of peripheral blood. All receptors derive from a woman in her fifties or sixties with active or convalescent COVID-19.

Details on this clone: Other nucleotide sequences in the sample specify the same CDR3. V usage is TRBV28 and J usage is TRBJ2-1; 8 bases are shared with TRBD1. Germline V gene lookup returns CDR1 MDHEN and CDR2 SYDVKM. This CDR3 region has 14 residues. J lost 4 bases, V lost 6 bases, and 5 bases had no gene match. In nucleotides, the CDR3 is TGTGCCAGCAGCCTCCGGGACAGGTACAATGAGCAGTTCTTC. This codes for CASSLRDRYNEQFF.

The chain combines TRBV9 with TRBJ2-5, with 7 bases identical to TRBD1. The CDR3 length is 14 residues. V gave up 3 bases and J gave up 1 base; unmatched junction bases: 3. CDR1 and CDR2 from the germline V gene are SGDLS and YYNGEE. The CDR3 reads CASSGGTAQETQYF. In DNA, the CDR3 is TGTGCCAGCAGCGGAGGGACAGCCCAAGAGACCCAGTACTTC.

The V gene is TRBV5-4, the J gene TRBJ2-3; tentative D call: TRBD2 (7 bases). Germline V gene sequence: CDR1 SGHNT, CDR2 YYREEE (reference sequence). There are 17 residues in the CDR3. Trimming removed 0 bases from V and 1 base from J, with 15 bases in between. In DNA form, the CDR3 reads TGTGCCAGCAGCTTGGTATTGGGGGGGCGCGGCACAGATACGCAGTATTTT. Its protein is CASSLVLGGRGTDTQYF.

The genes are TRBV6-5 and TRBJ1-3; weak D call: TRBD1 (5 bases). This CDR3 has 13 amino acids. Germline V gene sequence: CDR1 MNHEY, CDR2 SVGAGI. Trimming stripped 6 bases from V and 9 bases from J, with 15 bases between. CDR3 residues: CASRWAQGLTIYF. Written as DNA, the CDR3 is TGTGCCAGCAGGTGGGCTCAGGGCCTCACCATATATTTT.

The gene calls are TRBV5-1 and TRBJ1-6; D perhaps matches TRBD1 (5 bases). With 0 bases removed from V and 6 bases from J, the gap between germline ends came to 7 bases. This CDR3 is 14 amino acids long. Germline CDR1 and CDR2: SGHRS and YFSETQ. CDR3 protein: CASSLGQGNSPLHF. CDR3 nucleotides: TGCGCCAGCAGCTTGGGGCAGGGTAATTCACCCCTCCACTTT.

This sequence joins TRBV6-6 and TRBJ1-3; possibly TRBD1 for D (5 bases). Trimming removed 0 bases at V and 0 bases at J, with 9 bases between. Germline V gene lookup returns CDR1 MNHNY and CDR2 SVGAGI (reference sequence). The CDR3 contains 16 residues. CDR3 sequence: CASSYSLGGSGNTIYF. CDR3 in DNA: TGTGCCAGCAGTTACTCGTTGGGGGGCTCTGGAAACACCATATATTTT.

The chain has TRBV15 and TRBJ2-7; 7 bases are a match to TRBD2. There are 16 residues in the CDR3. Germline V lookup: CDR1 LNHNV, CDR2 YYDKDF (reference sequence). The ends lost 1 base at V and 0 bases at J; junction bases unmatched: 6. The chain's CDR3 is CATSRVRRGSSYEQYF. Here the CDR3 DNA reads TGTGCCACCAGCAGAGTCCGCCGCGGGAGCTCCTACGAGCAGTACTTC.

The rearrangement uses TRBV28 and TRBJ1-1, with 7 bases matching TRBD1. The CDR3 runs 16 residues. With 0 bases clipped from V and 4 bases from J, the junction kept 8 bases outside the gene matches. The V gene's germline CDR1 is MDHEN and CDR2 SYDVKM. The DNA of the CDR3 is TGTGCCAGCAGTTTATGGAGACAGGGTATCCGCACTGAAGCTTTCTTT. This translates into CASSLWRQGIRTEAFF.

This clone was observed a single time. CDR3 DNA: TGTGCCTGGATCCGGCGGGACAGTACCTATGGGGGCTACACCTTC. Amino acid sequence: CAWIRRDSTYGGYTF. This chain connects TRBV30 to TRBJ1-2, with TRBD1 matching over 7 bases. CDR3 length: 15 residues. Trimming took 4 bases from V and 8 from J; bases not matched to a gene: 16. CDR1 and CDR2 from the germline V gene are GTSNPN and SVGIG (reference sequence).

V is TRBV12-3 or TRBV12-4 and J is TRBJ2-1; D is perhaps TRBD2 (6 bases). V was trimmed by 8 bases and J by 6 bases, leaving 14 bases between them. The CDR3 contains 13 residues. The CDR3 here is CASSQRVFNEQFF. The CDR3 nucleotides are TGTGCCAGCTCCCAGCGGGTCTTCAATGAGCAGTTCTTC.

The chain recombines TRBV7-9 with TRBJ2-7, with TRBD1 matching over 7 bases. The V and J ends lost 4 bases and 3 bases, in that order; junction bases with no gene match: 12. Germline V gene data show CDR1 as SEHNR and CDR2 as FQNEAQ (reference sequence). CDR3 size: 16 residues. CDR3 residues: CASSSAHGTAVYEQYF. CDR3 nucleotide sequence: TGTGCCAGCAGCTCAGCTCACGGGACAGCCGTCTACGAGCAGTACTTC.

The chain joins TRBV10-3 to TRBJ1-1; TRBD1 might be the D (6 bases). V lost 6 bases and J lost 4, with 18 bases in between. Germline V gene data show CDR1 as ENHRY and CDR2 as SYGVKD. CDR3 size: 15 residues. DNA of the CDR3: TGTGCCATCAGCCATTCAGGGGAAGGGAGCACTGAAGCTTTCTTT. The encoded protein is CAISHSGEGSTEAFF.

CDR3 coding DNA: TGTGCCAGCAGCCAAGCGGAGGGACTAGGCCCAGATACGCAGTATTTT. Translating gives CASSQAEGLGPDTQYF. The rearrangement joins TRBV3-1 (or the pseudogene TRBV3-2) to TRBJ2-3; 8 nucleotides match TRBD2. With 1 base clipped from V and 4 bases from J, the junction kept 7 bases outside the gene matches. The CDR3 spans 16 residues. Germline lookup yields CDR1 LGHDT and CDR2 YNNKEL (reference sequence).

The V gene is TRBV6-4, the J gene TRBJ1-5; D is unresolved. CDR3 length: 14 residues. The ends were cut back, 3 bases at V and 6 bases at J, with 12 bases in the middle. In germline, CDR1 is MRHNA, CDR2 SNTAGT. The CDR3 bases are TGTGCCAGCAGTGAAAAAGAGGTAAGTCAGCCCCAGCATTTT. Its protein is CASSEKEVSQPQHF.

The V call is TRBV7-3, the J call TRBJ1-6; D possibly corresponds to TRBD1 (5 bases). The CDR3 has 13 residues. Germline CDR1 is SGHTA and CDR2 is FQGTGA. V was trimmed by 5 bases and J by 6 bases, leaving 8 bases between them. DNA for the CDR3: TGTGCCAGCAGCCGACAGAGTAATTCACCCCTCCACTTT. The encoded protein is CASSRQSNSPLHF.

The chain uses TRBV10-1 and TRBJ2-6; maybe TRBD1 (6 bases). Germline assignment: CDR1 WNHNN and CDR2 SYGVQD (reference sequence). V lost 6 bases and J lost 4, with 28 bases in between. The CDR3 covers 20 residues. CDR3 coding DNA: TGCGCCAGCAGCGACATGCGGTGGAACAGGGAGCCTCTGGGGGCCAACGTCCTGACTTTC. It yields the protein CASSDMRWNREPLGANVLTF.

The gene calls are TRBV19 and TRBJ2-7; 10 bases align to TRBD2. With 5 bases clipped from V and 3 bases from J, the junction kept 4 bases outside the gene matches. This CDR3 spans 14 amino acids. From germline, CDR1 is LNHDA and CDR2 SQIVND (reference sequence). The CDR3 sequence: CASSEASGGYEQYF. CDR3 coding DNA: TGTGCCAGTAGTGAGGCTAGCGGGGGCTACGAGCAGTACTTC.

The chain is built from TRBV3-1 (or the pseudogene TRBV3-2) and TRBJ2-7; weak D call: TRBD2 (6 bases). The germline V and J ends were trimmed by 3 bases and 4 bases, with 25 bases remaining between them. CDR3 size: 18 residues. CDR1 is LGHDT, CDR2 YNNKEL, per germline (reference sequence). CDR3 loop: CASSHKKGWRDWAYEQYF. CDR3 in DNA: TGTGCCAGCAGCCACAAAAAGGGCTGGCGGGATTGGGCGTACGAGCAGTACTTC.

The V gene is TRBV9, the J gene TRBJ1-2, with D tentatively TRBD1 (5 bases). Looked up from germline, CDR1 is SGDLS and CDR2 is YYNGEE. The CDR3 is 15 amino acids. The V and J ends lost 1 base and 4 bases respectively, with 14 bases between them. CDR3 DNA: TGTGCCAGCAGCGTAAGGCAGGGCCCCTCCTATGGCTACACCTTC. Its protein product is CASSVRQGPSYGYTF.

The chain employs TRBV12-3 or TRBV12-4 and TRBJ1-2; D unclear. V gave up 5 bases and J gave up 6 bases, with 7 bases separating them. The CDR3 is 11 residues long. As DNA, the CDR3 is TGTGCCAGCAGTCCCCGCGATGGCTACACCTTC. Residues: CASSPRDGYTF.

The J gene is TRBJ2-3, the V gene TRBV18; 7 bases map to TRBD1. Germline trimming cut 4 bases from V and 4 bases from J; bases unmatched to any gene: 11. The CDR3 runs to 16 residues. CDR1 and CDR2 (germline): KGHSH, LQKENI. CDR3 sequence (DNA): TGTGCCAGCTCACGGGGAGTGGGACAGTCGGCAGATACGCAGTATTTT. This encodes CASSRGVGQSADTQYF.

V gene TRBV28 combines with J gene TRBJ2-3; perhaps TRBD2 as D (5 bases). Germline CDR1 reads MDHEN; CDR2 reads SYDVKM. The CDR3 extends over 14 amino acids. The germline V and J ends were trimmed by 6 bases and 0 bases, with 10 bases remaining between them. The CDR3, as DNA: TGTGCCAGCAGCCAAACGGGGAGCACAGATACGCAGTATTTT. Its protein product is CASSQTGSTDTQYF.

The J gene is TRBJ2-7, the V gene TRBV5-4; D is perhaps TRBD1 (6 bases). Germline V lookup: CDR1 SGHNT, CDR2 YYREEE (reference sequence). V was shortened by 4 bases and J by 3 bases, with 8 bases between the two germline ends. CDR3 length: 12 amino acids. CDR3: CASSPQGYEQYF. In DNA form, the CDR3 reads TGTGCCAGCAGCCCACAGGGCTACGAGCAGTACTTC.